The 18 T cell receptor beta chains reported below all come from one sample, sequenced in a study of blood T cell repertoires in COVID-19. Generated by immunoSEQ multiplex PCR, the TCRdb table keeps only in-frame clones and is missing some. The sample lists around 500,000 clones; 75% to 90% were seen once. Sequenced material: PBMCs or T cells enriched from blood (not recorded which). The source is a woman aged 55-75 years who had recovered from COVID-19.

This chain uses TRBV9 with TRBJ2-7; 10 bases match TRBD1. This CDR3 is 16 amino acids long. The V and J ends lost 4 bases and 9 bases, in that order; junction bases with no gene match: 16. Germline CDR1 and CDR2: SGDLS and YYNGEE. The CDR3 protein is CASSPQGDRGVRRQYF. Here the CDR3 DNA reads TGTGCCAGCAGCCCCCAAGGGGACAGGGGAGTGAGAAGGCAGTACTTC.

The gene calls are TRBV2 and TRBJ1-5, with D maybe TRBD1 (6 bases). V was clipped by 0 bases and J by 7 bases, with 13 bases between them. CDR1 is SNHLY, CDR2 FYNNEI, per germline. The CDR3 totals 15 residues. In DNA, the CDR3 is TGTGCCAGCAGTGAAGCGTTAGGGGGTGGGCAGCCCCAGCATTTT. Its protein is CASSEALGGGQPQHF. The full variable domain, its missing parts supplied by reference TRBV2 and TRBJ1-5, is EPEVTQTPSHQVTQMGQEVILRCVPISNHLYFYWYRQILGQKVEFLVSFYNNEISEKSEIFDDQFSVERPDGSNFTLKIRSTKLEDSAMYFCASSEALGGGQPQHFGDGTRLSIL.

The CDR3 DNA follows: TGTGCCAGCAGTCTTACAGGGATGGGTACTGAAGCTTTCTTT. Its translation: CASSLTGMGTEAFF. The V call is TRBV6-6, the J call TRBJ1-1; a weak D match, TRBD1 (6 bases). Germline V gene sequence: CDR1 MNHNY, CDR2 SVGAGI (reference sequence). The CDR3 runs 14 residues. V was cut by 5 bases and J by 5 bases, with 15 bases left in between.

The V and J genes are TRBV24-1 and TRBJ1-2; TRBD1 matches at 9 bases. Germline assignment: CDR1 KGHDR and CDR2 SFDVKD. V lost 9 bases and J lost 4; bases outside the gene matches: 11. This CDR3 spans 15 amino acids. The CDR3 sequence is CATSPPGQGTYGYTF. The CDR3 DNA sequence: TGTGCCACCTCCCCACCGGGACAGGGAACCTATGGCTACACCTTC.

The chain links TRBV3-1 (or the pseudogene TRBV3-2) to TRBJ1-1; 8 bases align to TRBD1. The CDR3 contains 13 residues. The V and J ends lost 4 bases and 8 bases, in that order; junction bases with no gene match: 6. Germline V gene sequence: CDR1 LGHDT, CDR2 YNNKEL (reference sequence). CDR3 loop: CASSLRTGSEAFF. In nucleotides, the CDR3 is TGTGCCAGCAGCCTCCGGACAGGGAGCGAAGCTTTCTTT.

The chain employs TRBV7-8 and TRBJ1-2; TRBD1 matches 10 bases. The CDR3 loop spans 16 amino acids. J was trimmed by 4 bases and V by 1 base; bases with no gene match: 6. Germline-derived CDR1 and CDR2 are SGHVS and FQNEAQ. The CDR3 reads CASSLGTGGRSYGYTF. Here the CDR3 DNA reads TGTGCCAGCAGCTTAGGGACAGGGGGGAGAAGCTATGGCTACACCTTC.

This chain joins TRBV11-2 and TRBJ1-5; 7 nucleotides match TRBD1. This CDR3 has 14 residues. J gave up 7 bases and V 4 bases, and 7 bases lay outside the gene matches. CDR1 and CDR2 from the germline V gene are SGHAT and FQNNGV. The CDR3 reads CASSSDRDEQPQHF. The DNA of the CDR3 is TGTGCCAGCAGCTCAGACAGGGATGAACAGCCCCAGCATTTT.

As for this clone: The same CDR3 arises from other DNA sequences in this sample as well. DNA of the CDR3: TGTGCCACCAGTGATTTTAGCGGGGGCAGCACAGATACGCAGTATTTT. Translating it yields CATSDFSGGSTDTQYF. The chain carries TRBV24-1 and TRBJ2-3; TRBD2 agrees at 9 bases. Germline V gene sequence: CDR1 KGHDR, CDR2 SFDVKD. CDR3 length: 16 residues. Germline trimming cut 1 base from V and 0 bases from J; bases unmatched to any gene: 1.

The chain carries TRBV5-4 and TRBJ2-1, with D maybe TRBD1 (6 bases). The CDR3 is 14 amino acids. Trimming took 0 bases from V and 8 from J, leaving 12 bases between them. Germline lookup yields CDR1 SGHNT and CDR2 YYREEE (reference sequence). CDR3 DNA: TGTGCCAGCAGCTTGGGGCCAGGGGTGCATGAGCAGTTCTTC. This gives the protein CASSLGPGVHEQFF.

The J gene is TRBJ1-5, the V gene TRBV28; a weak D match, TRBD1 (6 bases). With 6 bases removed from V and 6 bases from J, the gap between germline ends came to 12 bases. The CDR3 contains 13 residues. Germline V gene lookup returns CDR1 MDHEN and CDR2 SYDVKM. The CDR3 DNA reads as TGTGCCAGCAGCCAAACAGGGCGTCAGCCCCAGCATTTT. Translating gives CASSQTGRQPQHF.

On this clone: Relative to the germline gene, one junction end is altered; a read error may explain this. Here the CDR3 DNA reads TGTGCCAGCAGGAGGGACAGTCAAGAGATCCAGTACTTC. Encoded protein: CASRRDSQEIQYF. The V gene is TRBV7-8, the J gene TRBJ2-5; TRBD1 agrees at 7 bases. CDR3 length: 13 amino acids. Germline-derived CDR1 and CDR2 are SGHVS and FQNEAQ.

The chain uses TRBV10-2 and TRBJ2-7, with a possible D match to TRBD1 (6 bases). V was trimmed by 0 bases and J by 9 bases, leaving 15 bases between them. CDR3 length: 14 residues. Looked up from germline, CDR1 is WSHSY and CDR2 is SAAADI. For the CDR3, the DNA is TGCGCCAGCAGTGAGTCAAGGGGGTCCCCGATGCAGTACGTC. Its translation is CASSESRGSPMQYV.

The chain carries TRBV5-1 and TRBJ1-4; D unresolved. Between the trimmed V and J ends, which lost 7 bases and 0 bases, there was a span of 13 bases. This CDR3 is 15 amino acids long. The germline CDR1 and CDR2 sequences are SGHRS and YFSETQ. DNA of the CDR3: TGCGCCAGCTGCCCCGGAGAATCAACTAATGAAAAACTGTTTTTT. This translates into CASCPGESTNEKLFF.

This chain uses TRBV10-3 with TRBJ1-2; 7 bases line up with TRBD1. CDR1 ENHRY and CDR2 SYGVKD come from the germline V gene. This CDR3 has 12 residues. Germline trimming cut 10 bases from V and 3 bases from J; bases unmatched to any gene: 5. CDR3 in amino acids: CANRQGDYGYTF. CDR3 coding DNA: TGTGCCAACCGACAGGGAGACTATGGCTACACCTTC.

This clone was observed a single time. The V gene is TRBV5-1, the J gene TRBJ1-3; TRBD1 agrees at 7 bases. The length of the CDR3 is 15 residues. Germline CDR1 reads SGHRS; CDR2 reads YFSETQ. V gave up 4 bases and J gave up 0 bases; unmatched junction bases: 4. In DNA, the CDR3 is TGCGCCAGCAGCCCGGGGACAGCCTCTGGAAACACCATATATTTT. As protein: CASSPGTASGNTIYF. Variable domain in full (rest from reference TRBV5-1 and TRBJ1-3): KAGVTQTPRYLIKTRGQQVTLSCSPISGHRSVSWYQQTPGQGLQFLFEYFSETQRNKGNFPGRFSGRQFSNSRSEMNVSTLELGDSALYLCASSPGTASGNTIYFGEGSWLTVV.

The genes are TRBV11-2 and TRBJ2-3; 12 bases fit TRBD1. The V and J ends lost 5 bases and 6 bases, in that order; junction bases with no gene match: 9. The CDR3 covers 16 residues. The germline CDR1 and CDR2 sequences are SGHAT and FQNNGV. The CDR3 coding sequence is TGTGCCAGCAGCGTTAGAGGGACAGGGGGCCCGGATACGCAGTATTTT. Its translation is CASSVRGTGGPDTQYF.

The genes are TRBV11-2 and TRBJ2-2, with TRBD2 identical over 14 bases. This CDR3 region has 17 residues. V shed 6 bases, J shed 1 base, and the junction held 4 bases outside the gene matches. In germline, CDR1 is SGHAT, CDR2 FQNNGV. The CDR3 spells CASRSGTSGGNTGELFF. The CDR3, as DNA: TGTGCCAGCAGGTCCGGGACTAGCGGGGGGAACACCGGGGAGCTGTTTTTT.

The chain links TRBV5-6 to TRBJ2-5; 7 bases line up with TRBD1. After removal of 3 bases from V and 3 bases from J, the junction contained 2 bases not matched to a gene. The CDR3 loop spans 13 amino acids. Germline V gene data show CDR1 as SGHDT and CDR2 as YYEEEE. The CDR3 loop is CASSSGTEETQYF. DNA of the CDR3: TGTGCCAGCAGCTCCGGGACAGAAGAGACCCAGTACTTC.